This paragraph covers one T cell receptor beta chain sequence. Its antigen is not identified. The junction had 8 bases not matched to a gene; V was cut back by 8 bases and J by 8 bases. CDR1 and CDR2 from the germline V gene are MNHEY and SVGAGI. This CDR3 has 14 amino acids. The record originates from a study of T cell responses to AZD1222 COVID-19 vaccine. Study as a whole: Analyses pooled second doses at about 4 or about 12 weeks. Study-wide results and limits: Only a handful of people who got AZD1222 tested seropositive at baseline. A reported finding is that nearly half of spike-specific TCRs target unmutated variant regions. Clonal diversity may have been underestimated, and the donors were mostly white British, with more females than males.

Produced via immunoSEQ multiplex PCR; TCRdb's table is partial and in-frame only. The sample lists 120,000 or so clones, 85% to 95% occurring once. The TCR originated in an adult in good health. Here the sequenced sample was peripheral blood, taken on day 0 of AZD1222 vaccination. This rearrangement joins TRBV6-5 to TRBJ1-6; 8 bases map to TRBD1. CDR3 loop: CASSGQGRHSPLHF. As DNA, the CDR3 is TGTGCCAGCTCCGGACAGGGTAGGCATTCACCCCTCCACTTT.